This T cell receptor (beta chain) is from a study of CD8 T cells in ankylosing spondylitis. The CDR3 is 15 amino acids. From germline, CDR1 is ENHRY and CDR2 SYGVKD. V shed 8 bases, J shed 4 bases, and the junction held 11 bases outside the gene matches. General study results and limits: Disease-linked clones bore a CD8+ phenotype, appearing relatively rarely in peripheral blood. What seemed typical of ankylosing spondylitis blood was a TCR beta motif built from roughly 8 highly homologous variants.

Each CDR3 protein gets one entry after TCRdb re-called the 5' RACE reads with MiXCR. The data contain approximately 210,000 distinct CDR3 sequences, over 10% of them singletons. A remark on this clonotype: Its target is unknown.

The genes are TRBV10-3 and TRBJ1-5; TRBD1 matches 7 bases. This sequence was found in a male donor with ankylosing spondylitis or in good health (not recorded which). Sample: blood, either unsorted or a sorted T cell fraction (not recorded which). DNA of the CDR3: TGTGCCATCGGGCCCCGGGACAGTCAAAATCAGCCCCAGCATTTT. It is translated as CAIGPRDSQNQPQHF.